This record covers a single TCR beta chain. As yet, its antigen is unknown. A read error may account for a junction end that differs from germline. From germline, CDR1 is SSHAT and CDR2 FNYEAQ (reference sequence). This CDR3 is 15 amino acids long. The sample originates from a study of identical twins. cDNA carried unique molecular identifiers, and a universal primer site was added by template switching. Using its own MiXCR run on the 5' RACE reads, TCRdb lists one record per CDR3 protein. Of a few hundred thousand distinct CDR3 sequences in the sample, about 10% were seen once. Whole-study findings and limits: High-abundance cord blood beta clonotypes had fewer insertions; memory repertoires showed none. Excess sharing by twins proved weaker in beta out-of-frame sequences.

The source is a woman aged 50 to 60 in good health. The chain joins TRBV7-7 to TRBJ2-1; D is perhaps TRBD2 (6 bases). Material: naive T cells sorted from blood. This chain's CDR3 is CASSPDYGSGDEQFF. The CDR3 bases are TGTGCTAGCAGCCCCGACTACGGCTCGGGGGATGAGCAGTTCTTC.